This TCR beta chain was recorded in a study of molecular identifiers for immune sequencing clone quantification. TCRdb independently ran MiXCR on the PCR reads; one entry per CDR3 protein. The data contain about 68,000 distinct CDR3 sequences, 15% to 20% of them singletons. V was clipped by 6 bases and J by 3 bases; unmatched bases: 8. The germline V gene encodes CDR1 DFQATT and CDR2 SNEGSKA (reference sequence). The CDR3 covers 14 residues. In regard to this clonotype: Its antigen is still unknown.

Study findings and constraints: Barcode collisions between identical TCR molecules could shrink estimates of highly expanded clone sizes.

The chain links TRBV20-1 to TRBJ2-7; the match to TRBD2 covers 10 bases. The TCR sequence derives from a human donor in good health. Some libraries in this study had Jurkat cell RNA spiked in. The sample consisted of naive CD8+ T cells from blood, with Jurkat cell RNA spiked in. Indicated subset: FACS-sorted CD8+CD4-CCR7+CD45RA+ naive T cells. CDR3 loop: CSAASGSGGYEQYF. CDR3 bases: TGCAGTGCCGCTAGCGGGAGCGGGGGCTACGAGCAGTACTTC.